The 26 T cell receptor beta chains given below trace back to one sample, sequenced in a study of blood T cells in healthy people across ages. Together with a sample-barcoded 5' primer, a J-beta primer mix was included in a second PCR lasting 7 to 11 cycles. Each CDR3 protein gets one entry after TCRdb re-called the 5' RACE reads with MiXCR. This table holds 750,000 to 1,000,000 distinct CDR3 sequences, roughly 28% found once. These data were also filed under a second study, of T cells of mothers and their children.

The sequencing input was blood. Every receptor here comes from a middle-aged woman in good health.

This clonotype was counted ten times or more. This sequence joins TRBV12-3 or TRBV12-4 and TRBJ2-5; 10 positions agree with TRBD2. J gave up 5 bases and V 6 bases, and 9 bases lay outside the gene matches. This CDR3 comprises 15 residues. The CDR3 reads CASSAQRGGLETQYF. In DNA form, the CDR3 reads TGTGCCAGCAGCGCGCAGCGGGGGGGCTTGGAGACCCAGTACTTC.

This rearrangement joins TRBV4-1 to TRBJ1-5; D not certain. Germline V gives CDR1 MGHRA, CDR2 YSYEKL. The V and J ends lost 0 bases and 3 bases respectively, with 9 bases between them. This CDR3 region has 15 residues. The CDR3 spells CASSQEVGNNQPQHF. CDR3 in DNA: TGCGCCAGCAGCCAAGAGGTGGGAAACAATCAGCCCCAGCATTTT.

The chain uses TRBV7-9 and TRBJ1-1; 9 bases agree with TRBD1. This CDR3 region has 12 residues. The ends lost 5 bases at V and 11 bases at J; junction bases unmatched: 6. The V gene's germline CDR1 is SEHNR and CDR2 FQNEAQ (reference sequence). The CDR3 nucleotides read TGTGCCAGCAGCCAGATACAGGGGGCGGCTTTCTTT. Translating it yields CASSQIQGAAFF.

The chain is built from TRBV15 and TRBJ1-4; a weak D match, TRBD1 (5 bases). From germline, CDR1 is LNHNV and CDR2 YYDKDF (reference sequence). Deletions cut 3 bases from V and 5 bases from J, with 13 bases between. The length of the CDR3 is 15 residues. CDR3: CATSRSGTGNEKLFF. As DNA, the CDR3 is TGTGCCACCAGCAGGTCCGGGACGGGGAATGAAAAACTGTTTTTT.

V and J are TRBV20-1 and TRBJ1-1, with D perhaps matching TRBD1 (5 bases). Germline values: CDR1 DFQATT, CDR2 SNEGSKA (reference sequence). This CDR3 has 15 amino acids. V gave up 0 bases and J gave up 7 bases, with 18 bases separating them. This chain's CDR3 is CSARDVRGRTIEAFF. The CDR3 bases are TGCAGTGCTAGAGATGTGCGGGGCCGGACCATTGAAGCTTTCTTT.

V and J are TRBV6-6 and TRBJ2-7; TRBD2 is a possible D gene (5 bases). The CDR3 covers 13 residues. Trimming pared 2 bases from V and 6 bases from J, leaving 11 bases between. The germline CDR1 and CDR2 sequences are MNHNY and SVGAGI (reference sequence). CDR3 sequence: CASSYPPGFEQYF. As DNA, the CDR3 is TGTGCCAGCAGTTACCCCCCGGGGTTCGAGCAGTACTTC.

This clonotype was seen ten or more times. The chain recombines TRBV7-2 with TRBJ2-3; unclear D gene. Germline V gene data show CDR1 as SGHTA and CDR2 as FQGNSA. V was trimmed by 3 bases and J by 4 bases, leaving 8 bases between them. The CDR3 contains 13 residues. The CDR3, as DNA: TGTGCCAGCAGCTTCACTAAATCAGATACGCAGTATTTT. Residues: CASSFTKSDTQYF.

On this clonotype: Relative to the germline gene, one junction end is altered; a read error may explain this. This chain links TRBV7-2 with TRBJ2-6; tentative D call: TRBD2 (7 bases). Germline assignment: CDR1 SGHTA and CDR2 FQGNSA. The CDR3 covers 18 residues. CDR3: CASNLARGGSSGANVLTF. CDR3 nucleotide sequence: TGTGCCAGCAACTTAGCGAGGGGGGGCAGCTCTGGGGCCAACGTCCTGACTTTC.

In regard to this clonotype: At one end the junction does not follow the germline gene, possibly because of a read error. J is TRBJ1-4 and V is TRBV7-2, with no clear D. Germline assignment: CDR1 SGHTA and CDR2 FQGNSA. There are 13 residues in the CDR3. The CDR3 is CASSLGESEELFF. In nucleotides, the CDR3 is TGTGCCAGCAGCTTAGGCGAGAGTGAAGAACTGTTTTTT.

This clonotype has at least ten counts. The CDR3 coding sequence is TGCAGCGTGGGACAGGTACCTCAATACGAGCAGTACTTC. It specifies CSVGQVPQYEQYF. The V and J genes are TRBV29-1 and TRBJ2-7; 8 nucleotides agree with TRBD1. Per the germline V gene, CDR1 is SQVTM and CDR2 is ANQGSEA. This CDR3 is 13 amino acids long. V lost 6 bases, J lost 4 bases, and 8 bases stayed unmatched.

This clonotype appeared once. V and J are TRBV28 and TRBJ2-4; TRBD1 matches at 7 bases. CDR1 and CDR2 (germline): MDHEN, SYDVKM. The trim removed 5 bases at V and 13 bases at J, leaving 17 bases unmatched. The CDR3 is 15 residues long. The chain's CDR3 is CASSPRGTVYNEQYF. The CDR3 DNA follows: TGTGCCAGCAGTCCTAGGGGGACAGTGTACAATGAGCAGTACTTC.

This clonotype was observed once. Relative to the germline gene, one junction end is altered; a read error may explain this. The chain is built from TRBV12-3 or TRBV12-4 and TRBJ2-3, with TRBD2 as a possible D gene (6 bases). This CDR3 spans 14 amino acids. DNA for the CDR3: TGTGCCAGTCGGCTCGGTACTAGCACAGATATGCAGTATTTT. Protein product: CASRLGTSTDMQYF.

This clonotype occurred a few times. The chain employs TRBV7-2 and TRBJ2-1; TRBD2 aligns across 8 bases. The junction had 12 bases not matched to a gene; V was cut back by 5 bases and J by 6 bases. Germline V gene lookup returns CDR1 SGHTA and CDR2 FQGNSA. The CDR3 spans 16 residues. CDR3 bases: TGTGCCAGCAGCCCGCGCCATGCGGGGGGTCCCAATGAGCAGTTCTTC. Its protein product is CASSPRHAGGPNEQFF.

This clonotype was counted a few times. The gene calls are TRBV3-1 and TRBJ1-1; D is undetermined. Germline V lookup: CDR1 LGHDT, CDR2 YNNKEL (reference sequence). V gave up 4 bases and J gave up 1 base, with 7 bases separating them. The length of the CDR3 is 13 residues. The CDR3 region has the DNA TGTGCCAGCAGCCGCGAGGGGAACACTGAAGCTTTCTTT. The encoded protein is CASSREGNTEAFF.

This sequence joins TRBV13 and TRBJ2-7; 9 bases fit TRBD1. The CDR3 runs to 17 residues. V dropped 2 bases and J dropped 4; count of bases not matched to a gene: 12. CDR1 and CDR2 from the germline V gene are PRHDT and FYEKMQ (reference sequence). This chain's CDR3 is CASSLQSRDRVEYEQYF. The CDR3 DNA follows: TGTGCCAGCAGCTTACAATCCCGGGACAGGGTGGAATACGAGCAGTACTTC. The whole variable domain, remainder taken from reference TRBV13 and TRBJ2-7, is AAGVIQSPRHLIKEKRETATLKCYPIPRHDTVYWYQQGPGQDPQFLISFYEKMQSDKGSIPDRFSAQQFSDYHSELNMSSLELGDSALYFCASSLQSRDRVEYEQYFGPGTRLTVT.

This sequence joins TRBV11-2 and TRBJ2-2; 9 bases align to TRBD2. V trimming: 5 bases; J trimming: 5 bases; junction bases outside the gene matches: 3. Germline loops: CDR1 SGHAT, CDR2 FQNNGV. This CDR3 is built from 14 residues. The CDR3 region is CASSILAGTGELFF. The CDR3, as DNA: TGTGCCAGCAGCATTCTAGCGGGGACCGGGGAGCTGTTTTTT.

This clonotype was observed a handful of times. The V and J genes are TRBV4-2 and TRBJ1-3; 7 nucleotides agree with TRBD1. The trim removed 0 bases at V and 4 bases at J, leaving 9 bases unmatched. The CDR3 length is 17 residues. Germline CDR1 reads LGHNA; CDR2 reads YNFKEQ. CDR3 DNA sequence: TGTGCCAGCAGCCAAGACCTGGGACAGAACTCGGGAAACACCATATATTTT. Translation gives CASSQDLGQNSGNTIYF.

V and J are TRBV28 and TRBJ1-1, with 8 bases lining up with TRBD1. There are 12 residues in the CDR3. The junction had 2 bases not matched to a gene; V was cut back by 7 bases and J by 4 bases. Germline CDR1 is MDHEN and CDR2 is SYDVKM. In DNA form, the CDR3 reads TGTGCCAGCAAGGACAGGGTCACTGAAGCTTTCTTT. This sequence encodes CASKDRVTEAFF.

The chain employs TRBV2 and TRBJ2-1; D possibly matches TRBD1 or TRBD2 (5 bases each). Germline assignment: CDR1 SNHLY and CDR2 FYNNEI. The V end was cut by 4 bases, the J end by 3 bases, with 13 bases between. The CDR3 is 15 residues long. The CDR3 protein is CASSGPRGGYNEQFF. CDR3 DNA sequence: TGTGCCAGCAGTGGACCGAGGGGTGGCTACAATGAGCAGTTCTTC.

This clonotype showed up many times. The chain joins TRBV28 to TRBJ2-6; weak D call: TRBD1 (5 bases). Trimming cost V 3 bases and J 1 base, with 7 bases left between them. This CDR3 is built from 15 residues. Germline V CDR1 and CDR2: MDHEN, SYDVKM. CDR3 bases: TGTGCCAGCAGTTTCCGACAGTCTGGGGCCAACGTCCTGACTTTC. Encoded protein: CASSFRQSGANVLTF.

The CDR3 bases are TGTGCCAGCAGCATGACAGTGAACACCGGGGAGCTGTTTTTT. Translated, it gives CASSMTVNTGELFF. The chain carries TRBV7-3 and TRBJ2-2, with D perhaps TRBD1 (5 bases). V was pared by 5 bases and J by 1 base, with 8 bases between. This CDR3 has 14 residues. CDR1 is SGHTA, CDR2 FQGTGA, per germline.

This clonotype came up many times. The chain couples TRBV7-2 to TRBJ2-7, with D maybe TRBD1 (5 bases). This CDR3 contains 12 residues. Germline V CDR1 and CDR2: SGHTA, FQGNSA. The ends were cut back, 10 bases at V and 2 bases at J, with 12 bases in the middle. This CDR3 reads CATLGQAYEQYF. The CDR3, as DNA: TGTGCCACCCTTGGACAAGCCTACGAGCAGTACTTC. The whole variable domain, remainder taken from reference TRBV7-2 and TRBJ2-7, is GAGVSQSPSNKVTEKGKDVELRCDPISGHTALYWYRQSLGQGLEFLIYFQGNSAPDKSGLPSDRFSAERTGGSVSTLTIQRTQQEDSAVYLCATLGQAYEQYFGPGTRLTVT.

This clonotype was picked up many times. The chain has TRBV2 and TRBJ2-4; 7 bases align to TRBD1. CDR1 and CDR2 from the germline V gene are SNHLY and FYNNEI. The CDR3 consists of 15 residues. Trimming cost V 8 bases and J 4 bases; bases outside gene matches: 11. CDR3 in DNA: TGTGCCAGCTTCTCAGGGACAGCCCCAAAAAACATTCAGTACTTC. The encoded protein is CASFSGTAPKNIQYF.

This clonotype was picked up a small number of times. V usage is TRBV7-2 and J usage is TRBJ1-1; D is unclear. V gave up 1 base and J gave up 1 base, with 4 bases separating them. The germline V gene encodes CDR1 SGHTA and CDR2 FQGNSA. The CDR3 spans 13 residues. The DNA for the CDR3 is TGTGCCAGCAGCTTAGTTGCGAACACTGAAGCTTTCTTT. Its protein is CASSLVANTEAFF.

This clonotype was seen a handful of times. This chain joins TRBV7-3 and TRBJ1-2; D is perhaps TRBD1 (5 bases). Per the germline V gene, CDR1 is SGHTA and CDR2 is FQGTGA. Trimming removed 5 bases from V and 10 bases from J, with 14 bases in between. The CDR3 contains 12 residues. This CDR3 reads CASSPDSNVYTF. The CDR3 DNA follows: TGTGCCAGCAGCCCCGACAGTAATGTCTACACCTTC.

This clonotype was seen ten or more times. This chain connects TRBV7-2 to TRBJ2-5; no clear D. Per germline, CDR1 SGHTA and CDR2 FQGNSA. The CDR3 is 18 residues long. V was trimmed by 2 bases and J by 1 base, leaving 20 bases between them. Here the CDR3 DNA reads TGTGCCAGCAGCTTACTCCTGCTACGGTCAGCTTTCCAAGAGACCCAGTACTTC. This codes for CASSLLLLRSAFQETQYF. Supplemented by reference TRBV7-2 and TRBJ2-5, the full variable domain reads GAGVSQSPSNKVTEKGKDVELRCDPISGHTALYWYRQSLGQGLEFLIYFQGNSAPDKSGLPSDRFSAERTGGSVSTLTIQRTQQEDSAVYLCASSLLLLRSAFQETQYFGPGTRLLVL.